A single sample gave rise to the 15 T cell receptor beta chains below, sequenced in a study of Graves' ophthalmopathy and Graves' hyperthyroidism. Amplification targeted the TCR beta CDR3 regions, with RNA transcripts as the source material. An opening RT-PCR round employed HTBI primers and preceded a second-round multiplex PCR. In TCRdb, the multiplex PCR reads were re-called with MiXCR into one record per CDR3 protein. The sample shows 620,000 or so distinct CDR3 sequences, about 20% of them seen only once. The sequencing sample was made of peripheral blood. Receptors were obtained from a woman aged 18-35 years with stable Graves' hyperthyroidism. Some clones in this sample may be carry-over from other donors' samples.

This clonotype was counted ten times or more. The CDR3 loop reads CASSVQAGGTYEQYF. DNA for the CDR3: TGTGCCAGCAGCGTACAGGCAGGCGGAACCTACGAGCAGTACTTC. This chain connects TRBV27 to TRBJ2-7; a possible D gene is TRBD1 (5 bases). CDR3 length equals 15 residues. V lost 6 bases, J lost 2 bases, and 17 bases lay in between. Germline CDR1 and CDR2: MNHEY and SMNVEV (reference sequence).

Many counts were recorded for this clonotype. V and J are TRBV12-3 or TRBV12-4 and TRBJ2-1, with D maybe TRBD2 (8 bases). The germline V and J ends were trimmed by 5 bases and 0 bases, with 14 bases remaining between them. This CDR3 contains 16 residues. CDR3 bases: TGTGCCAGCAGTCGGGAGGGACAGAGCTCCTACAATGAGCAGTTCTTC. Residues: CASSREGQSSYNEQFF.

V is TRBV27 and J is TRBJ1-2; weak D call: TRBD1 (6 bases). V dropped 1 base and J dropped 8 bases, with 14 bases sitting between them. The V gene's germline CDR1 is MNHEY and CDR2 SMNVEV (reference sequence). The CDR3 runs to 14 residues. CDR3 DNA: TGTGCCAGCAGTTTATATGCGGGGGCTCGAGGCTACACCTTC. Amino acid sequence: CASSLYAGARGYTF.

The gene calls are TRBV11-2 and TRBJ1-2; 9 bases are shared with TRBD1. The CDR3 sequence is 14 residues long. The junction had 7 bases not matched to a gene; V was cut back by 5 bases and J by 6 bases. Germline CDR1 SGHAT, CDR2 FQNNGV. The CDR3 sequence is CASSTGGSPDGYTF. The DNA for the CDR3 is TGTGCCAGCAGCACAGGGGGCTCGCCGGATGGCTACACCTTC.

The chain has TRBV10-2 and TRBJ2-4; 12 bases align to TRBD2. The germline gives CDR1 WSHSY, CDR2 SAAADI. Losses at the gene ends were 7 bases for V and 0 bases for J; bases not matched to a gene: 7. The CDR3 is 17 amino acids. CDR3 residues: CASTASGRGLAKNIQYF. The CDR3 DNA reads TGCGCCAGCACGGCTAGCGGGAGGGGGTTAGCCAAAAACATTCAGTACTTC.

In this sample, this clonotype turned up many times. The V call is TRBV12-3 or TRBV12-4, the J call TRBJ1-1; 9 nucleotides line up with TRBD1. The CDR3 runs to 14 residues. J was trimmed by 4 bases and V by 7 bases; bases with no gene match: 7. In DNA form, the CDR3 reads TGTGCCAGCACGGGACAGGGAAGGGCCACTGAAGCTTTCTTT. As protein: CASTGQGRATEAFF.

Many counts were recorded for this clonotype. The chain combines TRBV6-1 with TRBJ2-7; D perhaps matches TRBD2 (5 bases). Trimming left V 1 base short and J 0 bases short, with 16 bases between. The CDR3 runs to 17 residues. Looked up from germline, CDR1 is MNHNS and CDR2 is SASEGT. CDR3 region: CASSEVDGMLHSYEQYF. The DNA of the CDR3 is TGTGCCAGCAGTGAAGTTGACGGGATGCTTCACTCCTACGAGCAGTACTTC.

This clonotype was seen at least ten times. The J gene is TRBJ2-7, the V gene TRBV28, with no clear D. The germline gives CDR1 MDHEN, CDR2 SYDVKM. Trimming stripped 5 bases from V and 8 bases from J, with 13 bases between. The CDR3 has 12 amino acids. As DNA, the CDR3 is TGTGCCAGCAGTATCGGGTTAATTCAGCAGTACTTC. Translated: CASSIGLIQQYF.

This clonotype was recorded many times. This chain joins TRBV6-1 and TRBJ2-7; 9 bases are a match to TRBD1. The CDR3 runs to 16 residues. Germline loops: CDR1 MNHNS, CDR2 SASEGT. The V and J ends lost 3 bases and 0 bases, in that order; junction bases with no gene match: 6. CDR3 sequence reads: CASSEDRDRASYEQYF. The DNA of the CDR3 is TGTGCCAGCAGTGAGGACCGGGACAGGGCCTCCTACGAGCAGTACTTC.

The chain joins TRBV7-9 to TRBJ1-6; no definite D call. The length of the CDR3 is 16 residues. Trimming removed 3 bases at V and 8 bases at J, with 17 bases between. CDR1 SEHNR and CDR2 FQNEAQ come from the germline V gene (reference sequence). CDR3: CASSFEIGQADSPLHF. The CDR3 region has the DNA TGTGCCAGCAGCTTTGAGATTGGCCAGGCCGATTCACCCCTCCACTTT.

This clonotype showed up many times. The chain has TRBV5-1 and TRBJ1-1; D is perhaps TRBD1 (6 bases). Germline CDR1 reads SGHRS; CDR2 reads YFSETQ. This CDR3 comprises 15 residues. Trimming pared 7 bases from V and 1 base from J, leaving 17 bases between. The CDR3 coding sequence is TGCGCCAGCTTCCCCATAGGGGGATCGAACACTGAAGCTTTCTTT. This gives the protein CASFPIGGSNTEAFF.

In its sample, this clonotype was seen a few times. This chain uses TRBV20-1 with TRBJ2-5; 7 bases fit TRBD1. The CDR3 has 17 residues. CDR1 is DFQATT, CDR2 SNEGSKA, per germline (reference sequence). V dropped 6 bases and J dropped 4; count of bases not matched to a gene: 20. The CDR3 DNA follows: TGCAGTGCGAGCCCCCACCGGACAGGCCCCGCGGGAGAGACCCAGTACTTC. Its protein is CSASPHRTGPAGETQYF.

Many counts were recorded for this clonotype. The DNA for the CDR3 is TGTGCCAGCAAGGGGACAGGGCTGAACACTGAAGCTTTCTTT. This sequence encodes CASKGTGLNTEAFF. The chain couples TRBV7-3 to TRBJ1-1; TRBD1 agrees at 9 bases. The V gene end was trimmed by 7 bases and the J gene end by 0 bases; junction bases not matched to a gene: 3. The CDR3 runs to 14 residues. CDR1 and CDR2 (germline): SGHTA, FQGTGA.

This clonotype was recorded at least ten times. The V call is TRBV28, the J call TRBJ1-5, with 10 bases lining up with TRBD1. With V trimmed by 1 base and J by 0 bases, 12 bases remained unmatched. The CDR3 sequence is 20 residues long. Germline V CDR1 and CDR2: MDHEN, SYDVKM. Here the CDR3 DNA reads TGTGCCAGCAGTTTATATTCGGGACAGGGGTCAGGGTTTAGCAATCAGCCCCAGCATTTT. Translating gives CASSLYSGQGSGFSNQPQHF.

This clonotype was detected many times. The chain has TRBV12-3 or TRBV12-4 and TRBJ1-2; D not resolved. Trimming took off 2 bases at V and 4 bases at J, with 14 bases between the two ends. The CDR3 consists of 15 residues. Here the CDR3 DNA reads TGTGCCAGCAGTTTATTAAGTGTGGCCGGCTATGGCTACACCTTC. Translation gives CASSLLSVAGYGYTF.